The rows below give T cell receptor beta chains drawn from one sample of a study of cytomegalovirus exposure and HLA in healthy donors. Assay used: immunoSEQ multiplex PCR; TCRdb lists only in-frame clones, some missing. The sample carries about 200,000 clones, around 73% recorded once. The sample comprised PBMCs. Source of these receptors: a male donor in good health and CMV-seronegative. CDR3s include the opening cysteine and the closing phenylalanine or tryptophan. D genes are given only for firm matches. Some rows have no size entry. The others give once, few or many, or a class for an expanded clone.

v_gene	abundance	d_gene	j_gene	CDR3aa	CDR3nt
TRBV9	.	TRBD1	TRBJ2-2	CASSVSGGPNTGELFF	TGTGCCAGCAGCGTCTCAGGGGGCCCAAACACCGGGGAGCTGTTTTTT
TRBV6-5	.	.	TRBJ1-2	CASSPTGGGGYTF	TGTGCCAGCAGCCCGACGGGGGGCGGGGGCTACACCTTC
TRBV13	once	.	TRBJ2-7	CASSLGDLTYEQYF	TGTGCCAGCAGCTTAGGGGACTTAACATACGAGCAGTACTTC
TRBV11-3	few	TRBD2	TRBJ2-5	CASSKWGGETQYF	TGTGCCAGTTCGAAGTGGGGGGGGGAGACCCAGTACTTC
TRBV2	.	.	TRBJ1-1	CASSDSLGQGGTEAFF	TGTGCCAGCAGTGATTCGCTTGGGCAGGGCGGCACTGAAGCTTTCTTT
TRBV28	.	TRBD2	TRBJ2-7	CASTRPGGSYEQYF	TGTGCCAGCACCCGGCCGGGGGGGAGCTACGAGCAGTACTTC
TRBV7-9	few	.	TRBJ2-5	CASSFGGDTQYF	TGTGCCAGCAGCTTCGGGGGAGATACCCAGTACTTC
TRBV9	few	TRBD1	TRBJ2-7	CASSAGQGGYEQYF	TGTGCCAGCAGCGCCGGACAGGGGGGATACGAGCAGTACTTC
TRBV18	.	TRBD1	TRBJ1-1	CASSPPGRGRIEAFF	TGTGCCAGCTCACCACCGGGAAGGGGGCGTATCGAAGCTTTCTTT
TRBV6-6	few	.	TRBJ1-1	CASSYLGDKAFF	TGTGCCAGCAGTTATTTGGGAGATAAAGCTTTCTTT
TRBV5-4	once	.	TRBJ2-7	CASRPMGLANEQYF	TGTGCCAGCAGACCGATGGGGCTAGCGAACGAGCAGTACTTC
TRBV29-1	.	.	TRBJ2-3	CSVGRSSDTQYF	TGCAGCGTTGGGAGGTCATCGGATACGCAGTATTTT
TRBV5-6	.	TRBD1	TRBJ2-4	CASSYRTGQYF	TGTGCCAGCAGCTACCGGACAGGCCAGTACTTC
TRBV19	.	TRBD2	TRBJ2-7	CASSIRSSHITGTSGIYEQYF	TGTGCCAGTAGTATAAGGAGCAGCCACATAACCGGGACTAGCGGGATCTACGAGCAGTACTTC
TRBV7-3	few	.	TRBJ1-1	CASSLSRDMNTEAFF	TGTGCCAGCAGCTTAAGCCGGGACATGAACACTGAAGCTTTCTTT
TRBV11-3	few	TRBD1	TRBJ1-1	CASSLGTGAEAFF	TGTGCCAGCAGCTTAGGGACAGGGGCTGAAGCTTTCTTT
TRBV30	.	TRBD1	TRBJ1-5	CAWDRGSNQPQHF	TGTGCCTGGGACAGGGGGAGCAATCAGCCCCAGCATTTT
TRBV11-2	.	.	TRBJ2-7	CASSLLANYEQYF	TGTGCCAGCAGCTTACTAGCCAACTACGAGCAGTACTTC
TRBV5-1	.	TRBD1	TRBJ2-7	CASSLAGTGIYEQYF	TGCGCCAGCAGCTTGGCCGGGACAGGGATTTACGAGCAGTACTTC
TRBV5-1	.	.	TRBJ1-3	CASSLTGSGGNTIYF	TGCGCCAGCAGCTTGACCGGCAGCGGTGGAAACACCATATATTTT
TRBV4-2	.	TRBD2	TRBJ2-5	CASSQDVSGIGETQYF	TGTGCCAGCAGCCAAGATGTTAGCGGGATAGGAGAGACCCAGTACTTC
TRBV9	.	TRBD2	TRBJ2-3	CASSPGLAGRTDTQYF	TGTGCCAGTTCCCCCGGACTAGCGGGACGCACAGATACGCAGTATTTT
TRBV7-9	.	.	TRBJ1-2	CSSSSTDYGYTF	TGTTCCAGCAGCTCTACAGACTATGGCTACACCTTC
TRBV28	once	.	TRBJ1-5	CASSPLVQGGNQPQHF	TGTGCCAGCAGTCCATTGGTACAGGGTGGCAATCAGCCCCAGCATTTT
TRBV7-2	.	TRBD2	TRBJ2-7	CASSPSAAGGSYEQYF	TGTGCCAGCAGCCCCTCGGCAGCGGGAGGCTCCTACGAGCAGTACTTC
TRBV6-1	.	.	TRBJ2-2	CARRTGELFF	TGTGCCAGGCGTACCGGGGAGCTGTTTTTT
TRBV28	.	.	TRBJ1-5	CASRENGNQPQHF	TGTGCCAGCAGGGAGAATGGGAATCAGCCCCAGCATTTT
TRBV29-1	.	TRBD2	TRBJ2-3	CSVSGMASGRLSDTQYF	TGCAGCGTCTCGGGTATGGCTAGCGGGAGATTATCCGATACGCAGTATTTT
TRBV5-4	.	.	TRBJ2-1	CASSLAPGSYNEQFF	TGTGCCAGCAGCTTGGCCCCCGGCTCCTACAATGAGCAGTTCTTC
TRBV4-1	.	TRBD1	TRBJ1-6	CATQKTADRGHYSPLHF	TGCGCCACCCAGAAGACCGCGGACAGGGGGCATTATTCACCCCTCCACTTT
TRBV5-1	.	.	TRBJ1-1	CASSPQGLEAFF	TGCGCCAGCAGTCCCCAGGGACTTGAGGCTTTCTTT
TRBV11-2	.	TRBD2	TRBJ2-1	CASSLRSAGEVNEQFF	TGTGCCAGCAGCTTACGATCAGCGGGAGAAGTCAATGAGCAGTTCTTC
TRBV5-4	.	TRBD2	TRBJ2-7	CASSLAPSGGYYEQYF	TGTGCCAGCAGCTTGGCGCCCAGCGGGGGATACTACGAGCAGTACTTC
TRBV5-4	once	TRBD1	TRBJ2-2	CASSYLTGASWTGELFF	TGTGCCAGCAGCTACTTGACAGGGGCCTCTTGGACCGGGGAGCTGTTTTTT
TRBV19	few	TRBD2	TRBJ2-7	CASSPGTSSLGEQYF	TGTGCCAGTAGTCCCGGGACTAGCTCTTTGGGGGAGCAGTACTTC
TRBV6-1	few	.	TRBJ1-2	CASSFSYGYTF	TGTGCCAGCAGTTTCAGCTATGGCTACACCTTC
TRBV27	few	TRBD1	TRBJ2-7	CASSRDRELYEQYF	TGTGCCAGCAGTCGCGACAGGGAGCTCTACGAGCAGTACTTC
TRBV10-1	.	TRBD1	TRBJ2-2	CASRAGTGNSGELFF	TGCGCCAGCAGAGCCGGGACAGGGAATTCCGGGGAGCTGTTTTTT
TRBV4-1	.	TRBD1	TRBJ2-1	CASSQDRIETWDSSYNEQFF	TGCGCCAGCAGCCAAGATAGGATTGAAACGTGGGACAGCTCCTACAATGAGCAGTTCTTC
TRBV7-8	few	TRBD2	TRBJ2-3	CASSSSGTSGARIRTQYF	TGTGCCAGCAGCTCATCGGGGACTAGCGGAGCACGTATCCGTACGCAGTATTTT
TRBV5-1	.	.	TRBJ2-7	CASSLGQGSSYEQYF	TGCGCCAGCAGCTTGGGCCAGGGGAGTTCCTACGAGCAGTACTTC
TRBV28	once	.	TRBJ1-3	CASRIEGAGNTIYF	TGTGCCAGCAGGATCGAGGGGGCTGGAAACACCATATATTTT
TRBV14	once	TRBD1	TRBJ2-2	CASSPLGTGNTGELFF	TGTGCCAGCAGCCCCCTAGGGACAGGGAACACCGGGGAGCTGTTTTTT
TRBV19	.	.	TRBJ2-1	CASSIAGGSYNEQFF	TGTGCCAGTAGTATCGCAGGGGGGTCCTACAATGAGCAGTTCTTC
TRBV15	.	TRBD2	TRBJ2-2	CATSSLAGRGPGELFF	TGTGCCACCAGCAGTCTAGCGGGGAGAGGTCCCGGGGAGCTGTTTTTT
TRBV14	.	TRBD1	TRBJ1-2	CASSRGTGDGYTF	TGTGCCAGCAGCCGAGGGACAGGGGATGGCTACACCTTC
TRBV9	.	TRBD1	TRBJ1-1	CASSLETGAANTEAFF	TGTGCCAGCAGCTTAGAGACAGGGGCCGCGAACACTGAAGCTTTCTTT
TRBV5-4	.	TRBD2	TRBJ2-5	CASSRGDPASGETQYF	TGTGCCAGCAGCCGTGGGGACCCGGCTAGCGGAGAGACCCAGTACTTC
TRBV7-6	few	.	TRBJ1-4	CASSRDKAQEKLFF	TGTGCCAGCAGCCGGGACAAAGCGCAGGAAAAACTGTTTTTT
TRBV28	.	.	TRBJ2-1	CASSVNSNEQFF	TGTGCCAGCAGCGTTAACAGCAATGAGCAGTTCTTC
TRBV5-1	few	.	TRBJ2-5	CASSTEGGGTQYF	TGCGCCAGCAGCACGGAGGGCGGCGGGACCCAGTACTTC
TRBV28	.	TRBD1	TRBJ2-7	CASSLSGTGGNEQYF	TGTGCCAGCAGTCTTTCCGGGACAGGGGGCAACGAGCAGTACTTC
TRBV10-3	.	.	TRBJ2-1	CAISDPGNIGSYEQFF	TGTGCCATCAGTGACCCGGGGAACATTGGATCCTATGAGCAGTTCTTC
TRBV7-2	.	.	TRBJ2-5	CASSLRPLQHSGQETQYF	TGTGCCAGCAGCTTGCGCCCCCTCCAACACAGCGGCCAAGAGACCCAGTACTTC
TRBV30	once	.	TRBJ2-7	CAWSVLGNEQYF	TGTGCCTGGAGTGTACTCGGGAACGAGCAGTACTTC
TRBV5-4	.	.	TRBJ1-1	CASSLRGTTEAFF	TGTGCCAGCAGCCTCAGGGGAACCACTGAAGCTTTCTTT
TRBV7-9	.	TRBD1	TRBJ1-1	CASSYRTGQLNTEAFF	TGTGCCAGCAGCTACCGAACGGGACAGTTGAACACTGAAGCTTTCTTT
TRBV27	few	TRBD1	TRBJ2-5	CASGAADREETQYF	TGTGCCAGCGGGGCCGCAGACAGGGAAGAGACCCAGTACTTC
TRBV9	.	TRBD2	TRBJ2-1	CASSVGEIAGEGWQFF	TGTGCCAGCAGCGTAGGCGAGATAGCGGGAGAAGGATGGCAGTTCTTC
TRBV5-1	.	.	TRBJ1-1	CASSPGHAGTEAFF	TGCGCCAGCAGTCCGGGCCACGCAGGGACTGAAGCTTTCTTT